Listed here are 17 T cell receptor beta chains from one sample, sequenced in a study of CD8 T cells in ankylosing spondylitis. TCRdb re-called the 5' RACE reads through MiXCR, storing one row per CDR3 protein. Of around 280,000 distinct CDR3 sequences in the sample, roughly 20% are singletons; the top ten hold less than 9.5%. Source material: blood, either unsorted or a sorted T cell fraction (not recorded which). The receptors were gathered from a male donor with ankylosing spondylitis or in good health (not recorded which).

This clonotype occurred many times. This chain links TRBV4-1 with TRBJ2-3; no definite D call. Trimming left V 5 bases short and J 4 bases short, with 10 bases between. The CDR3 contains 13 residues. Germline V gives CDR1 MGHRA, CDR2 YSYEKL. As DNA, the CDR3 is TGCGCCAGCAGCTACTATTGGGCAGATACGCAGTATTTT. It specifies CASSYYWADTQYF.

The genes are TRBV5-6 and TRBJ2-5; D might be TRBD1 or TRBD2, each matching 5 bases. There are 15 residues in the CDR3. V gave up 2 bases and J gave up 4 bases, with 15 bases separating them. CDR1 is SGHDT and CDR2 is YYEEEE in the germline V gene. DNA of the CDR3: TGTGCCAGCAGCTTAAAGAGGGAGAGGGGAGAGACCCAGTACTTC. Translating it yields CASSLKRERGETQYF. Using reference TRBV5-6 and TRBJ2-5 for the parts outside the CDR3, the full variable domain is DAGVTQSPTHLIKTRGQQVTLRCSPKSGHDTVSWYQQALGQGPQFIFQYYEEEERQRGNFPDRFSGHQFPNYSSELNVNALLLGDSALYLCASSLKRERGETQYFGPGTRLLVL.

This clonotype was seen a handful of times. V and J are TRBV27 and TRBJ2-5; no clear D gene. Germline V CDR1 and CDR2: MNHEY, SMNVEV (reference sequence). The V end lost 2 bases, the J end lost 6 bases, and 13 bases lay between the germline ends. The length of the CDR3 is 14 residues. CDR3 loop: CASSLNGQSQTQYF. DNA of the CDR3: TGTGCCAGCAGTTTAAATGGGCAGTCTCAGACCCAGTACTTC.

A few counts support this clonotype. The chain has TRBV27 and TRBJ1-2, with 7 bases aligning to TRBD1. The junction had 6 bases not matched to a gene; V was cut back by 5 bases and J by 0 bases. This CDR3 contains 15 residues. In germline, CDR1 is MNHEY, CDR2 SMNVEV (reference sequence). The CDR3 reads CASSETGRANYGYTF. CDR3 DNA: TGTGCCAGCAGTGAGACAGGGCGAGCTAACTATGGCTACACCTTC.

This clonotype appeared once. The chain joins TRBV15 to TRBJ2-1; 7 bases fit TRBD2. CDR1 is LNHNV, CDR2 YYDKDF, per germline (reference sequence). This CDR3 is built from 17 residues. Unmatched junction bases numbered 13, after V lost 4 bases and J lost 4 bases. The CDR3, as DNA: TGTGCCACCAGCAAGGTCTCAGCTAGCGGAACTTACAATGAGCAGTTCTTC. This encodes CATSKVSASGTYNEQFF.

In its sample, this clonotype was seen many times. V is TRBV5-1 and J is TRBJ2-3, with D perhaps matching TRBD2 (5 bases). There are 13 residues in the CDR3. Trimming shortened V by 4 bases and J by 4 bases, and 10 bases separated the two germline ends. Germline CDR1 SGHRS, CDR2 YFSETQ. CDR3: CASSEDLPDTQYF. In DNA form, the CDR3 reads TGCGCCAGCAGCGAGGACTTGCCAGATACGCAGTATTTT.

This clonotype appeared a few times. The rearrangement uses TRBV12-3 or TRBV12-4 and TRBJ1-1, with D possibly matching TRBD1 (6 bases). V was cut by 7 bases and J by 0 bases, with 15 bases left in between. This CDR3 is 15 amino acids long. CDR3 region: CASKRTVSMNTEAFF. DNA of the CDR3: TGTGCCAGCAAACGGACAGTCTCCATGAACACTGAAGCTTTCTTT.

This chain uses TRBV11-3 with TRBJ2-1; 10 positions agree with TRBD2. V lost 0 bases and J lost 9; bases outside the gene matches: 8. Germline V gene lookup returns CDR1 SGHNT and CDR2 YENEEA. CDR3 length equals 16 residues. The CDR3 DNA is TGTGCCAGCAGCTTAGAGGCCCTAGCGGGAGCGGGTGAGCAGTTCTTC. As protein: CASSLEALAGAGEQFF.

This clonotype has ten or more counts. This chain connects TRBV6-1 to TRBJ2-2, with D unclear. V was shortened by 4 bases and J by 7 bases, with 10 bases between the two germline ends. The length of the CDR3 is 13 residues. Germline CDR1 and CDR2: MNHNS and SASEGT. The CDR3 sequence is CASSAPKIGELFF. The CDR3 coding sequence is TGTGCCAGCAGTGCCCCTAAGATCGGGGAGCTGTTTTTT.

Ten or more counts support this clonotype. The V gene is TRBV10-3, the J gene TRBJ2-1; D may be TRBD2 (5 bases). Per the germline V gene, CDR1 is ENHRY and CDR2 is SYGVKD. V dropped 8 bases and J dropped 6 bases, with 17 bases sitting between them. This CDR3 has 14 residues. CDR3 protein: CAILDTRTGNEQFF. DNA for the CDR3: TGTGCCATCTTGGATACTAGAACGGGCAATGAGCAGTTCTTC.

The chain recombines TRBV18 with TRBJ1-4; 7 bases line up with TRBD1. V trimming: 6 bases; J trimming: 2 bases; junction bases outside the gene matches: 6. The CDR3 runs to 15 residues. Looked up from germline, CDR1 is KGHSH and CDR2 is LQKENI. This CDR3 is CASSRGGATNEKLFF. The CDR3 DNA follows: TGTGCCAGCTCCCGAGGGGGCGCGACTAATGAAAAACTGTTTTTT. Based on the CDR3 plus reference TRBV18 and TRBJ1-4, the full variable domain is NAGVMQNPRHLVRRRGQEARLRCSPMKGHSHVYWYRQLPEEGLKFMVYLQKENIIDESGMPKERFSAEFPKEGPSILRIQQVVRGDSAAYFCASSRGGATNEKLFFGSGTQLSVL.

The table lists this clonotype with a few counts. The chain has TRBV5-1 and TRBJ1-1; D is possibly TRBD1 (6 bases). V lost 4 bases, J lost 0 bases, and 13 bases lay in between. CDR1 and CDR2 (germline): SGHRS, YFSETQ. CDR3 length: 15 residues. The CDR3 reads CASSPRGGLNTEAFF. CDR3 nucleotide sequence: TGCGCCAGCAGCCCCCGAGGGGGGTTGAACACTGAAGCTTTCTTT.

The chain combines TRBV7-2 with TRBJ2-1; no clear D gene. V lost 2 bases and J lost 7, with 9 bases in between. In germline, CDR1 is SGHTA, CDR2 FQGNSA. The CDR3 contains 13 residues. CDR3 amino acids: CASSLPSLNEQFF. In DNA, the CDR3 is TGTGCCAGCAGCTTACCAAGTCTGAATGAGCAGTTCTTC.

This clonotype showed up just a few times. The chain has TRBV20-1 and TRBJ2-5; D is possibly TRBD1 (5 bases). There are 14 residues in the CDR3. Germline CDR1 reads DFQATT; CDR2 reads SNEGSKA (reference sequence). Trimming stripped 4 bases from V and 0 bases from J, with 12 bases between. The CDR3 DNA follows: TGCAGTGCTACCTCTTTCAGGGACCAAGAGACCCAGTACTTC. Translated: CSATSFRDQETQYF.

The chain has TRBV7-2 and TRBJ1-5, with 8 bases lining up with TRBD1. J was trimmed by 7 bases and V by 5 bases; bases with no gene match: 10. The CDR3 totals 15 residues. Germline V gene data show CDR1 as SGHTA and CDR2 as FQGNSA. The CDR3 bases are TGTGCCAGCAGCCAAGGAGGGCAGGGGGCCCAGCCCCAGCATTTT. Protein product: CASSQGGQGAQPQHF.

In its sample, this clonotype was seen many times. One end of the junction is discordant with germline, which a read error may explain. This rearrangement joins TRBV6-1 to TRBJ1-1, with D maybe TRBD1 (5 bases). The CDR3 covers 11 residues. CDR1 MNHNS and CDR2 SASEGT come from the germline V gene. CDR3 loop: CASNNYRSCTF. The DNA for the CDR3 is TGTGCCAGCAACAACTACAGGAGTTGCACCTTT.

As regards this clonotype: A much larger clone lies a single base off, so this may be a read error. This chain connects TRBV4-1 to TRBJ2-7; TRBD1 or TRBD2 may be the D gene (5 bases each). The CDR3 totals 15 residues. Germline CDR1 MGHRA, CDR2 YSYEKL. V was trimmed by 7 bases and J by 3 bases, leaving 19 bases between them. The DNA of the CDR3 is TGCGCCAGCACCGAGAGGGGCAGATCCTACTACGAGCAGTACGTC. Protein: CASTERGRSYYEQYV.